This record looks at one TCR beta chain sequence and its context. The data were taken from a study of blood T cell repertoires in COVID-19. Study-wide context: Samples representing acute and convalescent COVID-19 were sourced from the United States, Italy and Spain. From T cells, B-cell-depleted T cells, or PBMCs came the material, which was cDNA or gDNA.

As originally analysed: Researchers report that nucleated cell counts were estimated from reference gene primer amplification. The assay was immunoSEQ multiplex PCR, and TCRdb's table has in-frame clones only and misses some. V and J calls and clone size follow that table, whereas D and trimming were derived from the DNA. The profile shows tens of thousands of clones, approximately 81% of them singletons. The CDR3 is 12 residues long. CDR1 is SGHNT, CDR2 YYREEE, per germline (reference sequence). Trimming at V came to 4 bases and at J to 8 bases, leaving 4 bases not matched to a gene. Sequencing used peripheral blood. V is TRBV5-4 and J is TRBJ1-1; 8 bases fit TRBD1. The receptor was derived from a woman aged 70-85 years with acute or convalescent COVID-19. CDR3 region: CASSPYRGEAFF. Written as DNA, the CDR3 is TGTGCCAGCAGCCCCTACAGGGGGGAAGCTTTCTTT.